The 16 T cell receptor beta chains presented below share a single source sample, sequenced in a study of early T cells in non-severe SARS-CoV-2 infection. MiXCR, applied by TCRdb to the 5' RACE reads, yields one record per CDR3 protein. The table has 65,000 to 95,000 distinct CDR3 sequences, 13% to 15% seen once. Sequencing used whole blood. Receptors originate from an adult who was a healthcare worker with PCR-confirmed SARS-CoV-2 infection or an uninfected control (not recorded which).

In this sample, this clonotype is medium-sized. The chain couples TRBV28 to TRBJ1-1; no firm D call. Trimming cost V 2 bases and J 4 bases, with 8 bases left between them. Germline V gene lookup returns CDR1 MDHEN and CDR2 SYDVKM. This CDR3 spans 13 amino acids. The CDR3, as DNA: TGTGCCAGCAGTTTAGGGATCGGCACTGAAGCTTTCTTT. Translated: CASSLGIGTEAFF.

The chain links TRBV29-1 to TRBJ2-5, with D tentatively TRBD2 (5 bases). The CDR3 consists of 13 residues. Deletions cut 4 bases from V and 5 bases from J, with 14 bases between. The germline CDR1 and CDR2 sequences are SQVTM and ANQGSEA. The DNA for the CDR3 is TGCAGCGTTGTGGGTTCCACGGGGGAGACCCAGTACTTC. Translating gives CSVVGSTGETQYF.

The chain links TRBV5-4 to TRBJ2-3; 7 nucleotides align to TRBD2. There are 15 residues in the CDR3. V was clipped by 4 bases and J by 5 bases; unmatched bases: 10. CDR1 and CDR2 (germline): SGHNT, YYREEE (reference sequence). The CDR3 is CASSGGVTSLDTQYF. CDR3 DNA sequence: TGTGCCAGCAGCGGGGGGGTGACTAGCTTAGATACGCAGTATTTT.

In this sample, this clonotype turned up a few times. The chain links TRBV5-1 to TRBJ2-3; possibly TRBD2 for D (6 bases). Per the germline V gene, CDR1 is SGHRS and CDR2 is YFSETQ. V was clipped by 2 bases and J by 3 bases, with 13 bases between them. The CDR3 contains 15 residues. The CDR3 DNA reads as TGCGCCAGCAGCTTTTCGGGGGTGAGGACAGATACGCAGTATTTT. This gives the protein CASSFSGVRTDTQYF.

A few counts support this clonotype. This likely comes from a read error, as the CDR3 has no conserved phenylalanine or tryptophan at its end. The DNA is left out, because the CDR3 cannot be placed on it with certainty; the CDR3 is given as TCRdb lists it. The V gene is TRBV7-9, the J gene TRBJ2-7; the table names TRBD1, a call not compared with the DNA. The CDR3 spans 11 amino acids, including both terminal residues. The germline CDR1 and CDR2 sequences are SEHNR and FQNEAQ (reference sequence). The CDR3 loop reads CASIRQGLTRT.

The J gene is TRBJ1-1, the V gene TRBV20-1; D is undetermined. V was trimmed by 3 bases and J by 1 base, leaving 6 bases between them. The CDR3 spans 12 residues. Germline CDR1 is DFQATT and CDR2 is SNEGSKA (reference sequence). The chain's CDR3 is CSASRSNTEAFF. Written as DNA, the CDR3 is TGCAGTGCTAGCCGATCGAACACTGAAGCTTTCTTT.

Many counts were recorded for this clonotype. V gene TRBV24-1 combines with J gene TRBJ1-5, with D unclear. The ends were cut back, 8 bases at V and 3 bases at J, with 10 bases in the middle. From germline, CDR1 is KGHDR and CDR2 SFDVKD. The CDR3 contains 13 residues. CDR3 bases: TGTGCCACCAATCTAACAGTCAATCAGCCCCAGCATTTT. Translation gives CATNLTVNQPQHF.

This clonotype was seen a few times. The J gene is TRBJ2-3, the V gene TRBV20-1; D remains ambiguous. Trimming cost V 1 base and J 2 bases, with 7 bases left between them. Germline V gives CDR1 DFQATT, CDR2 SNEGSKA (reference sequence). There are 13 residues in the CDR3. The CDR3 nucleotides read TGCAGTGCTAGAGCTCATTACACAGATACGCAGTATTTT. This sequence encodes CSARAHYTDTQYF.

V usage is TRBV20-1 and J usage is TRBJ2-7; D might be TRBD1 or TRBD2, each matching 5 bases. The CDR3 length is 14 residues. Germline CDR1 reads DFQATT; CDR2 reads SNEGSKA (reference sequence). V lost 0 bases, J lost 2 bases, and 11 bases lay in between. The CDR3 DNA reads as TGCAGTGCTAGAGAGGGACGCGCTACCTACGAGCAGTACTTC. Protein sequence: CSAREGRATYEQYF.

This clonotype was counted only a few times. V and J are TRBV6-2 or TRBV6-3 and TRBJ1-2; unclear D gene. Trimming took off 5 bases at V and 7 bases at J, with 23 bases between the two ends. CDR3 size: 16 residues. Germline V gene data show CDR1 as MNHEY and CDR2 as SVGEGT. The CDR3 loop reads CASSPNMLPGEIGYTF. The CDR3 DNA reads TGTGCCAGCAGTCCAAACATGCTTCCCGGTGAAATTGGCTACACCTTC.

The rearrangement links TRBV12-3 or TRBV12-4 to TRBJ2-7; D may correspond to TRBD1 or TRBD2 (5 bases each). This CDR3 has 12 residues. V was trimmed by 6 bases and J by 4 bases, leaving 10 bases between them. CDR3: CASRGVVYEQYF. CDR3 sequence (DNA): TGTGCCAGCAGGGGGGTAGTTTACGAGCAGTACTTC.

This clonotype appeared many times. This chain uses TRBV18 with TRBJ1-5; a weak D match, TRBD1 (6 bases). CDR1 is KGHSH and CDR2 is LQKENI in the germline V gene. The CDR3 loop spans 17 amino acids. V lost 3 bases, J lost 2 bases, and 17 bases lay in between. The CDR3 here is CASSPTVGGRGNQPQHF. For the CDR3, the DNA is TGTGCCAGCTCACCGACCGTAGGGGGGCGAGGCAATCAGCCCCAGCATTTT. Together with reference TRBV18 and TRBJ1-5, the CDR3 gives the full variable domain: NAGVMQNPRHLVRRRGQEARLRCSPMKGHSHVYWYRQLPEEGLKFMVYLQKENIIDESGMPKERFSAEFPKEGPSILRIQQVVRGDSAAYFCASSPTVGGRGNQPQHFGDGTRLSIL.

The chain recombines TRBV7-9 with TRBJ1-6; 7 bases are a match to TRBD1. The germline CDR1 and CDR2 sequences are SEHNR and FQNEAQ (reference sequence). CDR3 size: 14 residues. The J segment lost 7 bases and the V segment lost 5 bases, leaving 5 bases of the junction unmatched. The CDR3 reads CASSRDSLNSPLHF. CDR3 DNA sequence: TGTGCCAGCAGCCGGGACAGTCTGAATTCACCCCTCCACTTT.

J is TRBJ2-7 and V is TRBV28; possible D gene TRBD1, 5 bases. Germline CDR1 MDHEN, CDR2 SYDVKM. The CDR3 sequence is 11 residues long. V was pared by 8 bases and J by 5 bases, with 10 bases between. CDR3 DNA: TGTGCCAGCTCAGGGAAGCACGAGCAGTACTTC. This codes for CASSGKHEQYF.

This clonotype was seen more than once but under ten times. J is TRBJ2-3 and V is TRBV12-3 or TRBV12-4; no firm D call. Trimming took off 6 bases at V and 5 bases at J, with 6 bases between the two ends. The CDR3 spans 11 residues. The CDR3: CASRRGDTQYF. In DNA, the CDR3 is TGTGCCAGCAGAAGAGGAGATACGCAGTATTTT.

This clonotype was seen a handful of times. The chain joins TRBV27 to TRBJ1-5; D is perhaps TRBD1 (5 bases). Trimming took 5 bases from V and 5 from J, leaving 13 bases between them. Germline V gives CDR1 MNHEY, CDR2 SMNVEV (reference sequence). CDR3 length: 14 amino acids. CDR3 amino acids: CASSPQEGYQPQHF. In DNA form, the CDR3 reads TGTGCCAGCAGTCCTCAAGAGGGGTATCAGCCCCAGCATTTT.